Following are 18 T cell receptor beta chains from one sample sequenced in a study of blood T cell repertoires in COVID-19. Using immunoSEQ multiplex PCR, the repertoire was profiled, and TCRdb retains in-frame clones only, with some absent. The sample shows around 300,000 clones, around 88% of them seen only once. Sequenced input: PBMCs or T cells enriched from blood (not recorded which). Receptor source: a woman aged 40 to 50 who had recovered from COVID-19.

The rearrangement links TRBV7-8 to TRBJ2-7; D not certain. This CDR3 is 13 amino acids long. V was shortened by 1 base and J by 4 bases, with 8 bases between the two germline ends. Germline V gives CDR1 SGHVS, CDR2 FQNEAQ. The CDR3 DNA is TGTGCCAGCAGCTTAGGCTACGCTTACGAGCAGTACTTC. Translation: CASSLGYAYEQYF.

This chain uses TRBV6-2 or TRBV6-3 with TRBJ1-4; D is possibly TRBD1 (5 bases). Between the trimmed V and J ends, which lost 6 bases and 6 bases, there was a span of 14 bases. Germline V CDR1 and CDR2: MNHEY, SVGEGT. The CDR3 totals 14 residues. The CDR3 here is CASSGHNRHEKLFF. The CDR3 DNA reads as TGTGCCAGCAGCGGACATAACAGGCATGAAAAACTGTTTTTT.

This chain links TRBV6-5 with TRBJ2-5; D gene uncertain. Between the trimmed V and J ends, which lost 6 bases and 5 bases, there was a span of 13 bases. There are 13 residues in the CDR3. Germline CDR1 MNHEY, CDR2 SVGAGI. The CDR3: CASRESGWETQYF. The CDR3 coding sequence is TGTGCCAGCAGGGAGAGTGGATGGGAGACCCAGTACTTC.

The chain uses TRBV6-5 and TRBJ2-7, with 7 bases fitting TRBD1. CDR1 MNHEY and CDR2 SVGAGI come from the germline V gene. Trimming took 5 bases from V and 0 from J; bases not matched to a gene: 4. The CDR3 has 14 residues. The CDR3 nucleotides are TGTGCCAGCAGTCCTCGGGACAGCTCCTACGAGCAGTACTTC. This gives the protein CASSPRDSSYEQYF.

This clone was found once. This chain joins TRBV5-4 and TRBJ2-4, with TRBD1 matching over 9 bases. The CDR3 is 16 amino acids. Trimming took 4 bases from V and 0 from J; bases not matched to a gene: 5. Germline values: CDR1 SGHNT, CDR2 YYREEE (reference sequence). In DNA form, the CDR3 reads TGTGCCAGCAGCCCGACAGGGGGGGTAGCCAAAAACATTCAGTACTTC. Protein product: CASSPTGGVAKNIQYF. The whole variable domain, remainder taken from reference TRBV5-4 and TRBJ2-4, is ETGVTQSPTHLIKTRGQQVTLRCSSQSGHNTVSWYQQALGQGPQFIFQYYREEENGRGNFPPRFSGLQFPNYSSELNVNALELDDSALYLCASSPTGGVAKNIQYFGAGTRLSVL.

CDR3 bases: TGCGCCAGCAGCTTGGAAGTGCGGGCAGGGGTGGGTGAGACCCAGTACTTC. This codes for CASSLEVRAGVGETQYF. The V gene is TRBV5-1, the J gene TRBJ2-5; tentatively, D is TRBD1 (6 bases). V was pared by 0 bases and J by 5 bases, with 20 bases between. In germline, CDR1 is SGHRS, CDR2 YFSETQ. The CDR3 totals 17 residues.

The chain recombines TRBV9 with TRBJ1-1; 11 bases line up with TRBD1. This CDR3 contains 14 residues. Germline CDR1 SGDLS, CDR2 YYNGEE. V dropped 3 bases and J dropped 5; count of bases not matched to a gene: 3. In DNA form, the CDR3 reads TGTGCCAGCAGCGGGACAGGGGGCAGGACTGAAGCTTTCTTT. Residues: CASSGTGGRTEAFF.

This clone was seen a handful of times. V is TRBV6-5 and J is TRBJ2-1; D might be TRBD1 (6 bases). Germline CDR1 is MNHEY and CDR2 is SVGAGI. This CDR3 spans 15 amino acids. V was trimmed by 2 bases and J by 0 bases, leaving 8 bases between them. The CDR3 nucleotides read TGTGCCAGCAGTTACAGGGGGACCTCCTACAATGAGCAGTTCTTC. Translation gives CASSYRGTSYNEQFF.

The rearrangement joins TRBV18 to TRBJ2-5; tentative D call: TRBD2 (6 bases). Germline loops: CDR1 KGHSH, CDR2 LQKENI. The CDR3 spans 14 residues. The V and J ends lost 3 bases and 5 bases respectively, with 13 bases between them. CDR3 DNA: TGTGCCAGCTCACCCCCAGGAGGGCCGGAGACCCAGTACTTC. Translating it yields CASSPPGGPETQYF.

The rearrangement links TRBV7-8 to TRBJ2-5, with D perhaps TRBD1 (6 bases). The CDR3 is 16 amino acids. Looked up from germline, CDR1 is SGHVS and CDR2 is FQNEAQ. V was shortened by 10 bases and J by 5 bases, with 26 bases between the two germline ends. CDR3 coding DNA: TGTGCCACCGCCCCCCTACAGGGTAGCGACGGGGAGACCCAGTACTTC. Protein product: CATAPLQGSDGETQYF.

J is TRBJ2-1 and V is TRBV4-3, with D hard to call. V lost 3 bases and J lost 4, with 13 bases in between. This CDR3 contains 15 residues. Germline V CDR1 and CDR2: LGHNA, YSLEER. CDR3: CASSHGVSSYNEQFF. In DNA, the CDR3 is TGCGCCAGCAGCCATGGAGTCTCTAGTTACAATGAGCAGTTCTTC.

This chain connects TRBV7-9 to TRBJ1-4, with 7 bases that match TRBD1. This CDR3 is built from 13 residues. J was trimmed by 8 bases and V by 2 bases; bases with no gene match: 2. In germline, CDR1 is SEHNR, CDR2 FQNEAQ (reference sequence). The CDR3 DNA follows: TGTGCCAGCAGCTTAAACAGGGGAGAAAAACTGTTTTTT. Translating gives CASSLNRGEKLFF.

This clone has a single count. This sequence joins TRBV7-2 and TRBJ2-3; 11 bases align to TRBD2. V dropped 5 bases and J dropped 6; count of bases not matched to a gene: 10. CDR1 and CDR2 (germline): SGHTA, FQGNSA. The CDR3 consists of 16 residues. The chain's CDR3 is CASSHTSGRSADTQYF. The DNA for the CDR3 is TGTGCCAGCAGCCATACTAGCGGGAGATCGGCGGATACGCAGTATTTT.

Only one count was recorded for this clone. CDR3 sequence: CSVLFREQFF. CDR3 DNA sequence: TGCAGCGTTTTGTTCCGTGAGCAGTTCTTC. This chain links TRBV29-1 with TRBJ2-1; D is undetermined. Germline V lookup: CDR1 SQVTM, CDR2 ANQGSEA. V was cut by 5 bases and J by 9 bases, with 8 bases left in between. This CDR3 has 10 amino acids.

The rearrangement uses TRBV7-2 and TRBJ2-1; 11 nucleotides line up with TRBD2. With 5 bases clipped from V and 7 bases from J, the junction kept 10 bases outside the gene matches. In germline, CDR1 is SGHTA, CDR2 FQGNSA. The CDR3 extends over 16 amino acids. CDR3 DNA sequence: TGTGCCAGCAGCGGGCGTCTAGCGGGAGGATCGAATGAGCAGTTCTTC. The encoded protein is CASSGRLAGGSNEQFF.

The rearrangement uses TRBV28 and TRBJ2-7; 11 bases match TRBD1. The J segment lost 2 bases and the V segment lost 10 bases, leaving 4 bases of the junction unmatched. Germline V gives CDR1 MDHEN, CDR2 SYDVKM. The CDR3 contains 13 residues. CDR3 DNA sequence: TGTGCCATAACGGGACAGGGGGCCTACGAGCAGTACTTC. Translation: CAITGQGAYEQYF.

This chain uses TRBV21-1 with TRBJ2-2; the table's TRBD2 call for D was not verified on the DNA. TRBV21-1 is shown as a pseudogene. There are 13 residues in the CDR3. The CDR3 nucleotides read TGTGCCAGCAGCAAGGGGGGAGCCTGGGGGCTGTTTTTT. Translation gives CASSKGGAWGLFF.

This rearrangement joins TRBV11-2 to TRBJ2-5; 8 positions match TRBD2. Germline CDR1 reads SGHAT; CDR2 reads FQNNGV. V dropped 5 bases and J dropped 5; count of bases not matched to a gene: 7. The CDR3 runs 14 residues. DNA of the CDR3: TGTGCCAGCAGCCCAAAGCGGGAGTCTGAGACCCAGTACTTC. Its translation: CASSPKRESETQYF.